This T cell receptor (beta chain) was recorded in a study of preoperative IRX-2 immunotherapy in early breast cancer. Treatment of the sample: preoperative locoregional IRX-2 cytokine immunotherapy. Patients received preoperative, locoregional IRX-2 cytokine immunotherapy in a phase Ib study. Assay: immunoSEQ multiplex PCR; the TCRdb copy retains only in-frame clones and omits some. The table records some 22,000 clones, 80% to 90% of them present only once. Germline assignment: CDR1 GTSNPN and CDR2 SVGIG (reference sequence). Trimming stripped 5 bases from V and 1 base from J, with 10 bases between. This CDR3 is built from 13 residues.

The chain recombines TRBV30 with TRBJ2-3; tentative D call: TRBD1 (5 bases). The receptor was derived from a human donor with breast cancer. Sequenced here: tumor tissue, sampled after IRX-2 immunotherapy. CDR3 sequence: CAWGAPGTDTQYF. CDR3 nucleotide sequence: TGTGCCTGGGGGGCCCCGGGCACAGATACGCAGTATTTT.